This TCR beta chain was identified in a study of blood T cell repertoires in COVID-19 (dated by TCRdb to the early 2020s). Background for the entire study: Samples from collaborators originated in the United States, Italy and Spain and spanned both the acute and convalescent phases of COVID-19. The material from the prospective study consisted of cDNA or gDNA derived from T cells, B-cell-depleted T cells, or PBMCs. Deeply sampled blood TCRbeta repertoires from subjects exposed to, actively infected with, or recovered from COVID-19 were included in the dataset. A freely available public database, intended as a resource for researchers studying the immune response to SARS-CoV-2, is where the repertoires were released. The samples were drawn from two sources: the first 160 participants of the ongoing ImmuneRACE study, and about 1,300 subjects contributed by 6 global collaborators. Sample metadata almost always included a de-identified subject ID, COVID-19 status, age in years and sex. HLA class I and class II types, where available, came from metadata supplied by the sample provider rather than from assay-based typing.

Of note for this clone: Its cognate antigen has yet to be identified. One base away there is no much larger clone; base qualities are not given.

What the research found in general, with its limitations: Clinical and demographic metadata were provided uncurated, with the amount varying by source and participant.

TCRbeta CDR3 regions were amplified from genomic DNA by means of the immunoSEQ Assay, a bias-controlled multiplex PCR. On the study's bioinformatics: Nucleated cell counts per sample were estimated from amplification of reference gene primers within the assay. To quantify the absolute abundance of each unique TCRbeta CDR3 rearrangement, sequence reads were collapsed and filtered. For each sample, productive Simpson clonality was calculated as the square root of Simpson's diversity index over productive rearrangements. As stored in TCRdb, this immuneACCESS dataset retains in-frame rearrangements with V and J assigned. A fraction of the clones does not appear; measured against another copy, unresolved V genes explain less than half of the discrepancy, and the remainder lacks a known reason. The DNA gave D and trimming, while V, J and clone size come from that table. The sample table shows around 260,000 clones, and around 86% are seen once. About 3.6% of the sample comes from the top ten.

CDR3 length: 14 amino acids, cysteine to phenylalanine. CDR3 DNA is the only sequence kept; it has 42 bases, read in frame from the first base. Collaborating institutions collected whole blood in K2EDTA tubes following their own protocols. For TCRbeta analysis, collaborators shipped samples as frozen whole blood, isolated PBMCs, or DNA extracted from either of those sample types. The TCR comes from a man aged 18-30 years with active or convalescent COVID-19. The material sequenced was peripheral blood. In this chain, TRBV21-1 is recombined with TRBJ2-4; the DNA was not used to check the table's D call, TRBD1. TRBV21-1 is termed a pseudogene. The bases read TGTGCCAGCAGTACCGGACAGGCCAAAAACATTCAGTACTTC. It translates to CASSTGQAKNIQYF.